These T cell receptor beta chains were read from a single sample in a study of blood T cell repertoires in COVID-19. Only in-frame clones appear in the TCRdb table, and some are missing; sequencing was by immunoSEQ multiplex PCR. Here the sample spans about 250,000 clones, under 90% being singletons. Sample: PBMCs or T cells enriched from blood (not recorded which). The receptors were gathered from a man aged 35 to 55 who had recovered from COVID-19. Each CDR3 is given with its conserved first and last residue. The order of the fields is CDR3 DNA, CDR3 protein, clone size, D gene, V gene, J gene. A D gene is named only where the DNA matches it firmly. The listing skips clone size in some rows; elsewhere it reads once, few, many or a size class.

TGTGCCAGCAGTCCAGGGGGCGACATGAACACTGAAGCTTTCTTT	CASSPGGDMNTEAFF	.	TRBD1	TRBV28	TRBJ1-1
TGTGCCAGCAGTTTAGGGGTAACATCCCTCCTGACTTTC	CASSLGVTSLLTF	.	.	TRBV6-5	TRBJ2-6
TGTGCCAGTAGTAGGGGACAGGCCGTCTACGAGCAGTACTTC	CASSRGQAVYEQYF	.	TRBD1	TRBV19	TRBJ2-7
TGTGCCATCAGTGAGGAGTCCCCACCATCCTACGAGCAGTACTTC	CAISEESPPSYEQYF	once	.	TRBV10-3	TRBJ2-7
TGTGCCACCAGTGACGGGACAGGGCCCAGCTCCTACGAGCAGTACTTC	CATSDGTGPSSYEQYF	.	TRBD1	TRBV24-1	TRBJ2-7
TGTGCCAGCAGCACAACATTTCCGGGACAGGGCCCTTTCATGCGAACAGATACGCAGTATTTT	CASSTTFPGQGPFMRTDTQYF	.	TRBD1	TRBV7-9	TRBJ2-3
TGTGCCAGCAGGACAGGGGGCGGATATGGCTACACCTTC	CASRTGGGYGYTF	.	TRBD1	TRBV27	TRBJ1-2
TGTGCCAGCACCAGGGACAGGCCAACCTATAATTCACCCCTCCACTTT	CASTRDRPTYNSPLHF	.	TRBD1	TRBV27	TRBJ1-6
TGTGCCAGTAGTCCCGGGACAGGGACTAAAGAGACCCAGTACTTC	CASSPGTGTKETQYF	.	TRBD1	TRBV19	TRBJ2-5
TGTGCCTGGAGCGGGGGTGTGGGAGAGACCCAGTACTTC	CAWSGGVGETQYF	.	.	TRBV30	TRBJ2-5
TGTGCCACCGCCCCGCGAGGGTTCCCCACAGATACGCAGTATTTT	CATAPRGFPTDTQYF	.	.	TRBV6-5	TRBJ2-3
TGTGCCAGCACCTCCCCCGACTCCAGGAGGGGCTTT	CASTSPDSRRGF	.	.	TRBV28	TRBJ1-1
TGTGCCAGCAGCTTAGCTAGGGGGCTGGAGACCCAGTACTTC	CASSLARGLETQYF	.	TRBD1	TRBV7-2	TRBJ2-5
TGTGCCAGCAGCCCCGGGGACAGGGGGCGCGAGCAGTACTTC	CASSPGDRGREQYF	once	TRBD1	TRBV7-9	TRBJ2-7
TGCGCCAGCAGCTTGGATCAGGTACCATATGGCTACACCTTC	CASSLDQVPYGYTF	.	.	TRBV5-1	TRBJ1-2
TGTGCCAGCAGGCCGGGGGGCAATTTCTCTCCCCAGCATTTT	CASRPGGNFSPQHF	.	.	TRBV2	TRBJ1-5
TGTGCCAGCAGAACGGGACTAGCGGGAGCAGATACGCAGTATTTT	CASRTGLAGADTQYF	.	TRBD2	TRBV3-1/TRBV3-2	TRBJ2-3